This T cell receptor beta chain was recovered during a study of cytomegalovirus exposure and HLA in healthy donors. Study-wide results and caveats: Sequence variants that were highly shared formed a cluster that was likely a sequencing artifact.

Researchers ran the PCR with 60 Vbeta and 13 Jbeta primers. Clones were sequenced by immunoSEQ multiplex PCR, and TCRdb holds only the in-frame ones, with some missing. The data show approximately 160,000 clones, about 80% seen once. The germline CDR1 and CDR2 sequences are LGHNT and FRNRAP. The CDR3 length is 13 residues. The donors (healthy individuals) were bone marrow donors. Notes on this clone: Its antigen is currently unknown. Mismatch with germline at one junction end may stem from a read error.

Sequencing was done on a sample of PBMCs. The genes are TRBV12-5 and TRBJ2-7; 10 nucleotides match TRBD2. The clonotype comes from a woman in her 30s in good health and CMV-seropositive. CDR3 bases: TGTGCTAGTGGGGGACTAGCGATCAACGAGCAGTACTTT. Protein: CASGGLAINEQYF.